The clone carrying this T cell receptor (beta chain) was counted a few times. Measured with immunoSEQ multiplex PCR; TCRdb has only the in-frame clones, and not every one. Among 70,000 to 85,000 clones listed, around 83% were seen once. This specimen belongs to a study of blood T cell repertoires in COVID-19. Study-wide context: Sample material is recorded as cDNA or gDNA derived from T cells, B-cell-depleted T cells, or PBMCs.

Germline values: CDR1 SGDLS, CDR2 YYNGEE. Trimming at V came to 6 bases and at J to 5 bases, leaving 8 bases not matched to a gene. CDR3 length: 15 amino acids. The gene calls are TRBV9 and TRBJ1-6, with 7 bases aligning to TRBD1. The sequencing input was peripheral blood. This sequence originates from an elderly man with active or convalescent COVID-19. The CDR3 loop reads CASTRDSPDNSPLHF. The DNA of the CDR3 is TGTGCCAGCACCAGGGACAGTCCCGATAATTCACCCCTCCACTTT.